This is a list of T cell receptor beta chains from one sample in a study of blood T cells in healthy people across ages. TCRdb analysed the 5' RACE reads with MiXCR anew, one entry per CDR3 protein. The top ten hold roughly a fifth of the sample, which has some 920,000 distinct CDR3 sequences, 45% to 60% seen once. The sequenced sample was blood. The receptors shown here come from a woman aged 60-70 years in good health. Each CDR3 is given with its conserved first and last residue. The D gene is left open where the match is weak. Clone size is stated in some rows and not others, as once, few, many or a class when expanded.

CDR3: CASSSGGLVNIQYF
DNA: TGTGCCAGCAGTTCTGGAGGGTTGGTGAACATTCAGTACTTC
J: TRBJ2-4
V: TRBV6-5
D: -
size: few

CDR3: CASSLGGGSRGDTQYF
DNA: TGTGCCAGCAGCTTAGGGGGCGGGAGCCGAGGGGATACGCAGTATTTT
J: TRBJ2-3
V: TRBV11-2
D: TRBD2
size: -

CDR3: CSARGLAGLSYEQYF
DNA: TGCAGTGCTAGAGGACTAGCGGGCCTCTCCTACGAGCAGTACTTC
J: TRBJ2-7
V: TRBV20-1
D: TRBD2
size: few

CDR3: CASSFSGSNHEQYF
DNA: TGCGCCAGCAGCTTTAGCGGGAGTAATCACGAGCAGTACTTC
J: TRBJ2-7
V: TRBV5-1
D: TRBD2
size: -

CDR3: CASSQGRGGRQPQHF
DNA: TGCGCCAGCAGCCAAGGGAGGGGCGGTAGGCAGCCCCAGCATTTT
J: TRBJ1-5
V: TRBV4-1
D: -
size: -

CDR3: CASSPRGHSYNEQFF
DNA: TGTGCCAGCAGTCCGCGGGGGCACTCCTACAATGAGCAGTTCTTC
J: TRBJ2-1
V: TRBV12-3/TRBV12-4
D: -
size: few

CDR3: CAISERGRDITGTQYF
DNA: TGTGCCATCAGTGAACGCGGGAGGGATATCACAGGTACGCAGTATTTT
J: TRBJ2-3
V: TRBV10-3
D: TRBD2
size: -

CDR3: CASSYSRGPTGYTF
DNA: TGTGCCAGCAGTTACAGTCGGGGGCCGACGGGCTACACCTTC
J: TRBJ1-2
V: TRBV6-6
D: -
size: -

CDR3: CASSGPGLAGVRNEQFF
DNA: TGCGCCAGCAGCGGTCCGGGACTAGCGGGAGTAAGAAATGAGCAGTTCTTC
J: TRBJ2-1
V: TRBV5-1
D: TRBD2
size: -

CDR3: CASTPRGGTYNEQFF
DNA: TGTGCCAGCACCCCGCGGGGGGGAACCTACAATGAGCAGTTCTTC
J: TRBJ2-1
V: TRBV28
D: TRBD2
size: -

CDR3: CASTGSGANTEAFF
DNA: TGTGCCAGCACCGGTTCGGGGGCGAACACTGAAGCTTTCTTT
J: TRBJ1-1
V: TRBV7-9
D: -
size: -

CDR3: CASSYIGAAFF
DNA: TGTGCCAGCAGTTACATCGGGGCGGCTTTCTTT
J: TRBJ1-1
V: TRBV6-2/TRBV6-3
D: -
size: few

CDR3: CSATAGTGLPYEQYF
DNA: TGCAGTGCAACCGCCGGGACAGGACTCCCCTACGAGCAGTACTTC
J: TRBJ2-7
V: TRBV20-1
D: TRBD1
size: -

CDR3: CASRTLPGQPRGNEQFF
DNA: TGTGCCAGCAGAACGCTACCTGGACAACCGCGGGGCAATGAGCAGTTCTTC
J: TRBJ2-1
V: TRBV6-2/TRBV6-3
D: -
size: -

CDR3: CSVVGLYQETQYF
DNA: TGCAGCGTTGTGGGTTTGTACCAAGAGACCCAGTACTTC
J: TRBJ2-5
V: TRBV29-1
D: -
size: -

CDR3: CASSQVWQGTYEQYF
DNA: TGCGCCAGCAGCCAAGTGTGGCAGGGGACGTACGAGCAGTACTTC
J: TRBJ2-7
V: TRBV4-1
D: -
size: few

CDR3: CASSQDRGGVEQYF
DNA: TGCGCCAGCAGCCAAGATAGGGGAGGGGTCGAGCAGTACTTC
J: TRBJ2-7
V: TRBV4-3
D: TRBD2
size: -

CDR3: CASTEGFPKTTEAFF
DNA: TGTGCCAGCACTGAGGGGTTCCCCAAGACCACTGAAGCTTTCTTT
J: TRBJ1-1
V: TRBV6-5
D: -
size: -

CDR3: CASSRHSGSTLWTVNEQFF
DNA: TGTGCCAGCAGCCGACATAGCGGGAGTACTCTGTGGACGGTCAATGAGCAGTTCTTC
J: TRBJ2-1
V: TRBV7-9
D: TRBD2
size: -

CDR3: CASSFYAGGSSGANVLTF
DNA: TGTGCCAGCAGCTTCTATGCAGGAGGAAGCTCTGGGGCCAACGTCCTGACTTTC
J: TRBJ2-6
V: TRBV5-5
D: -
size: -

CDR3: CASSDGQGLDQPQHF
DNA: TGTGCCAGCAGTGATGGGCAGGGCCTCGATCAGCCCCAGCATTTT
J: TRBJ1-5
V: TRBV6-1
D: -
size: -

CDR3: CSARERQQYF
DNA: TGCAGTGCTAGAGAAAGACAGCAGTACTTC
J: TRBJ2-7
V: TRBV20-1
D: -
size: -

CDR3: CASSLSVVSGQYF
DNA: TGTGCCAGCAGTTTAAGTGTGGTCTCGGGGCAGTACTTC
J: TRBJ2-7
V: TRBV12-3/TRBV12-4
D: -
size: -

CDR3: CSADRGASNQPQHF
DNA: TGCAGTGCTGACCGGGGTGCTAGCAATCAGCCCCAGCATTTT
J: TRBJ1-5
V: TRBV20-1
D: -
size: -

CDR3: CASTIRGLAGVERYF
DNA: TGTGCCAGCACCATTAGAGGACTGGCGGGCGTCGAGCGGTACTTC
J: TRBJ2-7
V: TRBV6-2/TRBV6-3
D: -
size: -

CDR3: CASSPWDRLYEQYF
DNA: TGTGCCAGCAGTCCATGGGACAGACTATACGAGCAGTACTTC
J: TRBJ2-7
V: TRBV28
D: TRBD1
size: -

CDR3: CASSVGDRGDTQYF
DNA: TGTGCCAGCAGCGTAGGGGACAGGGGGGATACGCAGTATTTT
J: TRBJ2-3
V: TRBV9
D: TRBD1
size: -

CDR3: CARETSGSEQYF
DNA: TGTGCCAGGGAGACTAGCGGTAGCGAGCAGTACTTC
J: TRBJ2-7
V: TRBV2
D: TRBD2
size: few

CDR3: CASSYRGLGGSYNSPLHF
DNA: TGTGCCAGCAGTTATCGGGGGCTTGGCGGGTCCTATAATTCACCCCTCCACTTT
J: TRBJ1-6
V: TRBV6-5
D: -
size: -

CDR3: CASSLAPTSGSQDTQYF
DNA: TGTGCCAGCAGCTTAGCCCCGACTAGCGGGAGTCAGGATACGCAGTATTTT
J: TRBJ2-3
V: TRBV7-2
D: TRBD2
size: -

CDR3: CASSRGLGGIGETQYF
DNA: TGTGCCAGCAGCCGCGGCTTAGGGGGCATCGGAGAGACCCAGTACTTC
J: TRBJ2-5
V: TRBV6-6
D: TRBD1
size: -

CDR3: CASSFNSQGAVTDTQYF
DNA: TGTGCCAGCAGCTTTAACAGTCAGGGGGCGGTCACAGATACGCAGTATTTT
J: TRBJ2-3
V: TRBV7-2
D: TRBD1
size: few

CDR3: CASSLGTGATDTQHF
DNA: TGTGCCAGCAGCTTAGGGACAGGGGCAACAGATACGCAGCATTTT
J: TRBJ1-5
V: TRBV13
D: TRBD1
size: -

CDR3: CASKTLGAGGEKLFF
DNA: TGTGCCAGCAAAACGCTGGGGGCTGGAGGGGAAAAACTGTTTTTT
J: TRBJ1-4
V: TRBV27
D: -
size: few

CDR3: CASSLEVAGNNSPLHF
DNA: TGCGCCAGCAGCTTGGAAGTCGCAGGGAATAATTCACCCCTCCACTTT
J: TRBJ1-6
V: TRBV5-1
D: -
size: -

CDR3: CATSDIPGETQYF
DNA: TGTGCCACCAGTGATATCCCGGGCGAGACCCAGTACTTC
J: TRBJ2-5
V: TRBV24-1
D: -
size: -

CDR3: CSVRLQGAIPNEQFF
DNA: TGCAGCGTTCGGCTCCAGGGGGCCATCCCCAATGAGCAGTTCTTC
J: TRBJ2-1
V: TRBV29-1
D: TRBD1
size: -